One sample yielded the 19 T cell receptor beta chains listed below, sequenced in a study of T cells in localized non-small cell lung cancer. Only in-frame clones appear in the TCRdb table, and some are missing; sequencing was by immunoSEQ multiplex PCR. The sample includes some 16,000 clones, approximately 90% of them seen just once. The material was peripheral blood, obtained before any cancer treatment. These receptors originate from a male donor at least 60 years old with stage II squamous cell lung carcinoma.

This clone was seen more than once but under ten times. The rearrangement joins TRBV29-1 to TRBJ1-1; TRBD1 might be the D (6 bases). Trimming took 4 bases from V and 5 from J, leaving 14 bases between them. Germline V gene sequence: CDR1 SQVTM, CDR2 ANQGSEA. The length of the CDR3 is 13 residues. CDR3 coding DNA: TGCAGCGTTGCCCGGGCGGGGACAACTGAAGCTTTCTTT. Translating gives CSVARAGTTEAFF.

The chain is built from TRBV15 and TRBJ1-4; D perhaps matches TRBD1 (5 bases). This CDR3 spans 14 amino acids. Deletions cut 0 bases from V and 8 bases from J, with 10 bases between. From germline, CDR1 is LNHNV and CDR2 YYDKDF (reference sequence). CDR3: CATSRDPRVEKLFF. CDR3 coding DNA: TGTGCCACCAGCAGAGATCCCAGGGTCGAAAAACTGTTTTTT.

The gene calls are TRBV30 and TRBJ2-1; 9 positions agree with TRBD2. CDR3 length: 18 amino acids. V lost 0 bases and J lost 7; bases outside the gene matches: 16. CDR1 is GTSNPN and CDR2 is SVGIG in the germline V gene (reference sequence). Here the CDR3 reads CAWSVGASGNYGGNEQFF. DNA of the CDR3: TGTGCCTGGAGTGTAGGGGCTAGCGGGAATTACGGTGGGAATGAGCAGTTCTTC.

This clone was recorded once. The rearrangement joins TRBV29-1 to TRBJ1-1; 7 bases map to TRBD1. The CDR3 has 12 residues. V lost 5 bases to trimming and J lost 7 bases; unmatched junction nucleotides: 7. The germline V gene has CDR1 SQVTM and CDR2 ANQGSEA. The DNA of the CDR3 is TGCAGCGTTTGGGACAGAGACTTTGAAGCTTTCTTT. Translated, it gives CSVWDRDFEAFF.

The table lists this clone with a count of one. The chain is built from TRBV11-2 and TRBJ1-2; 7 bases map to TRBD1. Germline CDR1 SGHAT, CDR2 FQNNGV. Losses at the gene ends were 8 bases for V and 4 bases for J; bases not matched to a gene: 4. The CDR3 runs to 12 residues. The CDR3 protein is CASAQGPYGYTF. CDR3 coding DNA: TGTGCCAGCGCACAGGGGCCCTATGGCTACACCTTC.

Comments on this clone: The junction does not match germline at one end; this may be a read error. This rearrangement joins TRBV7-3 to TRBJ2-3, with D perhaps matching TRBD1 or TRBD2 (5 bases each). The CDR3 totals 10 residues. Germline V lookup: CDR1 SGHTA, CDR2 FQGTGA. CDR3 in DNA: TGTGCCAGCAGCCCTTCTCCGAGGGGTTTT. Its translation: CASSPSPRGF.

This clone has only a few counts. The chain employs TRBV18 and TRBJ1-3; D remains unclear. V was clipped by 0 bases and J by 12 bases, with 12 bases between them. The CDR3 extends over 13 amino acids. Germline V lookup: CDR1 KGHSH, CDR2 LQKENI. CDR3 in DNA: TGTGCCAGCTCACCACCGATGACGCGAGACATATATTTT. Residues: CASSPPMTRDIYF.

The chain is built from TRBV18 and TRBJ1-2; unclear D gene. The V gene lost 3 bases and the J gene lost 4 bases, with 12 bases spanning the gap. Germline V CDR1 and CDR2: KGHSH, LQKENI. This CDR3 is 14 amino acids long. This CDR3 is CASSPPPGIYGYTF. The CDR3 DNA sequence: TGTGCCAGCTCACCTCCACCGGGGATCTATGGCTACACCTTC.

The chain is built from TRBV4-1 and TRBJ1-5; no reliable D call. Deletions cut 0 bases from V and 3 bases from J, with 9 bases between. The germline gives CDR1 MGHRA, CDR2 YSYEKL. The CDR3 is 15 amino acids. CDR3: CASSQDPAINQPQHF. Written as DNA, the CDR3 is TGCGCCAGCAGCCAAGATCCGGCAATCAATCAGCCCCAGCATTTT.

The chain employs TRBV7-8 and TRBJ2-2; the match to TRBD2 covers 8 bases. This CDR3 has 15 residues. Germline lookup yields CDR1 SGHVS and CDR2 FQNEAQ. J was trimmed by 8 bases and V by 1 base; bases with no gene match: 6. The DNA for the CDR3 is TGTGCCAGCAGCTTAGTGGTGACTAGCGCGGGGGAGCTGTTTTTT. Translated, it gives CASSLVVTSAGELFF.

The table lists this clone with a count of one. This chain uses TRBV11-3 with TRBJ2-5; possible D gene TRBD2, 5 bases. The DNA matches TRBJ2-7 better at its end, which makes the J call doubtful. Germline values: CDR1 SGHNT, CDR2 YENEEA. The CDR3 length is 13 residues. CDR3 amino acids: CASTGGPPYEQYF. DNA for the CDR3: TGTGCCAGCACTGGAGGACCTCCCTACGAGCAGTACTTC.

This clone was counted only a few times. This chain uses TRBV6-1 with TRBJ2-1; 12 bases are shared with TRBD2. The CDR3 is 14 residues long. CDR1 and CDR2 from the germline V gene are MNHNS and SASEGT. V lost 4 bases, J lost 5 bases, and 0 bases stayed unmatched. As DNA, the CDR3 is TGTGCCAGCAGTGGACTAGCGGGGGACAATGAGCAGTTCTTC. It specifies CASSGLAGDNEQFF.

Only one count was recorded for this clone. For the CDR3, the DNA is TGTGCCAGCAGCATCGGGACAGGTTTGGGATCTGGAAACACCATATATTTT. Protein sequence: CASSIGTGLGSGNTIYF. The chain has TRBV9 and TRBJ1-3, with 8 bases aligning to TRBD1. J lost 1 base, V lost 4 bases, and 10 bases had no gene match. Germline CDR1 and CDR2: SGDLS and YYNGEE. The CDR3 contains 17 residues.

The chain is built from TRBV5-1 and TRBJ2-3; D is undetermined. CDR3 length equals 13 residues. V gave up 1 base and J gave up 5 bases, with 8 bases separating them. The germline V gene has CDR1 SGHRS and CDR2 YFSETQ. For the CDR3, the DNA is TGCGCCAGCAGCTTGACGGCCGGAGATACGCAGTATTTT. Its translation is CASSLTAGDTQYF.

The count of this clone is one. The genes are TRBV6-5 and TRBJ2-3, with 9 bases aligning to TRBD2. Germline loops: CDR1 MNHEY, CDR2 SVGAGI. V was clipped by 2 bases and J by 4 bases; unmatched bases: 4. CDR3 length equals 15 residues. CDR3 nucleotide sequence: TGTGCCAGCAGTTACGGGCTAGCGGGACCAGATACGCAGTATTTT. Protein product: CASSYGLAGPDTQYF.

The chain is built from TRBV10-2 and TRBJ2-3; tentative D call: TRBD1 (6 bases). Germline CDR1 WSHSY, CDR2 SAAADI. Trimming cost V 7 bases and J 5 bases, with 10 bases left between them. This CDR3 contains 12 residues. In DNA form, the CDR3 reads TGCGCCAGCAAAACAGGGTTAGATACGCAGTATTTT. Translating gives CASKTGLDTQYF.

In DNA form, the CDR3 reads TGTGCCAGCAGCGTAGACATGAAGCAGTCACGCTATGGCTACACCTTC. It is translated as CASSVDMKQSRYGYTF. V usage is TRBV9 and J usage is TRBJ1-2; D is ambiguous. This CDR3 contains 16 residues. Trimming removed 0 bases from V and 4 bases from J, with 16 bases in between. Looked up from germline, CDR1 is SGDLS and CDR2 is YYNGEE.

The gene calls are TRBV5-6 and TRBJ1-2; D remains ambiguous. The V gene's germline CDR1 is SGHDT and CDR2 YYEEEE. CDR3 length: 12 amino acids. V dropped 7 bases and J dropped 5 bases, with 12 bases sitting between them. CDR3: CASGSPGYGYTF. CDR3 sequence (DNA): TGTGCCAGCGGGTCTCCGGGGTATGGCTACACCTTC.

V is TRBV10-1 and J is TRBJ2-7; tentatively, D is TRBD1 (7 bases). Trimming took 5 bases from V and 2 from J, leaving 19 bases between them. This CDR3 is built from 16 residues. CDR1 and CDR2 (germline): WNHNN, SYGVQD (reference sequence). CDR3 amino acids: CASSSTQGGQAYEQYF. Here the CDR3 DNA reads TGCGCCAGCAGTTCAACTCAGGGAGGACAGGCCTACGAGCAGTACTTC.